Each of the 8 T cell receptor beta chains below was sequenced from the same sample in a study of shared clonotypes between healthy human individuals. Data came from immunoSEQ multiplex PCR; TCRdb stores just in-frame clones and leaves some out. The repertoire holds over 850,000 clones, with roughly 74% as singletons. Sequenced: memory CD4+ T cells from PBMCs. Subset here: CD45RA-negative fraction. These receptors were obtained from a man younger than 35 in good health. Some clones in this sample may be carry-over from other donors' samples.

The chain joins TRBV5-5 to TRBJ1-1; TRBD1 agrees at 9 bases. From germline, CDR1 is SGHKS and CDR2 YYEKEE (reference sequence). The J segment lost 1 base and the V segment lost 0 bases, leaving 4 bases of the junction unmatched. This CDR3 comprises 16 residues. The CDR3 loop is CASSLAGTGQNTEAFF. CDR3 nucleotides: TGTGCCAGCAGCTTGGCTGGGACAGGGCAGAACACTGAAGCTTTCTTT.

Written as DNA, the CDR3 is TGTGCCAGCAGCGTCGCCGGGACTAGCGTGGGGAATGAGCAGTTCTTC. Encoded protein: CASSVAGTSVGNEQFF. The rearrangement uses TRBV5-5 and TRBJ2-1, with TRBD2 identical over 10 bases. Looked up from germline, CDR1 is SGHKS and CDR2 is YYEKEE (reference sequence). The V and J ends lost 4 bases and 7 bases, in that order; junction bases with no gene match: 11. The CDR3 is 16 amino acids. Filled out from reference TRBV5-5 and TRBJ2-1, the complete variable domain reads DAGVTQSPTHLIKTRGQQVTLRCSPISGHKSVSWYQQVLGQGPQFIFQYYEKEERGRGNFPDRFSARQFPNYSSELNVNALLLGDSALYLCASSVAGTSVGNEQFFGPGTRLTVL.

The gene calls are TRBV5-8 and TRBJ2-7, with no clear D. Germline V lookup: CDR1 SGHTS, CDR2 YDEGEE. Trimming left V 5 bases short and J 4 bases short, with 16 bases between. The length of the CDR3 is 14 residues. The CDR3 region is CASRHPSFGYEQYF. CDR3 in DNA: TGTGCCAGCAGACATCCCAGTTTCGGGTACGAGCAGTACTTC. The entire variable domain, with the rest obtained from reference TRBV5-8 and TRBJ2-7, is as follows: EAGVTQSPTHLIKTRGQQATLRCSPISGHTSVYWYQQALGLGLQFLLWYDEGEERNRGNFPPRFSGRQFPNYSSELNVNALELEDSALYLCASRHPSFGYEQYFGPGTRLTVT.

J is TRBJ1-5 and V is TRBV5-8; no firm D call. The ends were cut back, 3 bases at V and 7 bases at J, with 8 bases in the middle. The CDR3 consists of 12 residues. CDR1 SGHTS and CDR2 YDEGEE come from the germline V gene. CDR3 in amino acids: CASSSTWQPQHF. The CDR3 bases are TGTGCCAGCAGCTCAACATGGCAGCCCCAGCATTTT. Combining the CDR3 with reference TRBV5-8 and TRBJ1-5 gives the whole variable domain EAGVTQSPTHLIKTRGQQATLRCSPISGHTSVYWYQQALGLGLQFLLWYDEGEERNRGNFPPRFSGRQFPNYSSELNVNALELEDSALYLCASSSTWQPQHFGDGTRLSIL.

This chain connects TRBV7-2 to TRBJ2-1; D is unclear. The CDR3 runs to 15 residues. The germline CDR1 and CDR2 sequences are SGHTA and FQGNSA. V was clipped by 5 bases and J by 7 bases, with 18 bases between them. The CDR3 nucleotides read TGTGCCAGCAGCCTCCTCAGGCTCGTTAGGAATGAGCAGTTCTTC. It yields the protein CASSLLRLVRNEQFF.

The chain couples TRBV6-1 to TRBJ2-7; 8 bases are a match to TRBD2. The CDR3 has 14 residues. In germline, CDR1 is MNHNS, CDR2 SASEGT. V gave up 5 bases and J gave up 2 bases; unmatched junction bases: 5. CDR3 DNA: TGTGCCAGCAGTACCACTAGCGGCCCCTACGAGCAGTACTTC. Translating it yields CASSTTSGPYEQYF.

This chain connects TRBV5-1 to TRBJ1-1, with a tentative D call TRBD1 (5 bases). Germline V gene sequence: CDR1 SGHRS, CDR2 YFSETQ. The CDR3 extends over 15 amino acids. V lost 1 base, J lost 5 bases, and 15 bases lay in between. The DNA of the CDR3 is TGCGCCAGCAGCTTGATGGTGCCGGGGGAGACTGAAGCTTTCTTT. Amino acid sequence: CASSLMVPGETEAFF.

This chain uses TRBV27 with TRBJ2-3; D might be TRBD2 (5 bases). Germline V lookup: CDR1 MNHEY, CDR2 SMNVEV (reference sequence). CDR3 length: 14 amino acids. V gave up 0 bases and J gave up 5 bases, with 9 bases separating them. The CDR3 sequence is CASSLSGVGDTQYF. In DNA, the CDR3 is TGTGCCAGCAGTTTATCGGGAGTCGGAGATACGCAGTATTTT.